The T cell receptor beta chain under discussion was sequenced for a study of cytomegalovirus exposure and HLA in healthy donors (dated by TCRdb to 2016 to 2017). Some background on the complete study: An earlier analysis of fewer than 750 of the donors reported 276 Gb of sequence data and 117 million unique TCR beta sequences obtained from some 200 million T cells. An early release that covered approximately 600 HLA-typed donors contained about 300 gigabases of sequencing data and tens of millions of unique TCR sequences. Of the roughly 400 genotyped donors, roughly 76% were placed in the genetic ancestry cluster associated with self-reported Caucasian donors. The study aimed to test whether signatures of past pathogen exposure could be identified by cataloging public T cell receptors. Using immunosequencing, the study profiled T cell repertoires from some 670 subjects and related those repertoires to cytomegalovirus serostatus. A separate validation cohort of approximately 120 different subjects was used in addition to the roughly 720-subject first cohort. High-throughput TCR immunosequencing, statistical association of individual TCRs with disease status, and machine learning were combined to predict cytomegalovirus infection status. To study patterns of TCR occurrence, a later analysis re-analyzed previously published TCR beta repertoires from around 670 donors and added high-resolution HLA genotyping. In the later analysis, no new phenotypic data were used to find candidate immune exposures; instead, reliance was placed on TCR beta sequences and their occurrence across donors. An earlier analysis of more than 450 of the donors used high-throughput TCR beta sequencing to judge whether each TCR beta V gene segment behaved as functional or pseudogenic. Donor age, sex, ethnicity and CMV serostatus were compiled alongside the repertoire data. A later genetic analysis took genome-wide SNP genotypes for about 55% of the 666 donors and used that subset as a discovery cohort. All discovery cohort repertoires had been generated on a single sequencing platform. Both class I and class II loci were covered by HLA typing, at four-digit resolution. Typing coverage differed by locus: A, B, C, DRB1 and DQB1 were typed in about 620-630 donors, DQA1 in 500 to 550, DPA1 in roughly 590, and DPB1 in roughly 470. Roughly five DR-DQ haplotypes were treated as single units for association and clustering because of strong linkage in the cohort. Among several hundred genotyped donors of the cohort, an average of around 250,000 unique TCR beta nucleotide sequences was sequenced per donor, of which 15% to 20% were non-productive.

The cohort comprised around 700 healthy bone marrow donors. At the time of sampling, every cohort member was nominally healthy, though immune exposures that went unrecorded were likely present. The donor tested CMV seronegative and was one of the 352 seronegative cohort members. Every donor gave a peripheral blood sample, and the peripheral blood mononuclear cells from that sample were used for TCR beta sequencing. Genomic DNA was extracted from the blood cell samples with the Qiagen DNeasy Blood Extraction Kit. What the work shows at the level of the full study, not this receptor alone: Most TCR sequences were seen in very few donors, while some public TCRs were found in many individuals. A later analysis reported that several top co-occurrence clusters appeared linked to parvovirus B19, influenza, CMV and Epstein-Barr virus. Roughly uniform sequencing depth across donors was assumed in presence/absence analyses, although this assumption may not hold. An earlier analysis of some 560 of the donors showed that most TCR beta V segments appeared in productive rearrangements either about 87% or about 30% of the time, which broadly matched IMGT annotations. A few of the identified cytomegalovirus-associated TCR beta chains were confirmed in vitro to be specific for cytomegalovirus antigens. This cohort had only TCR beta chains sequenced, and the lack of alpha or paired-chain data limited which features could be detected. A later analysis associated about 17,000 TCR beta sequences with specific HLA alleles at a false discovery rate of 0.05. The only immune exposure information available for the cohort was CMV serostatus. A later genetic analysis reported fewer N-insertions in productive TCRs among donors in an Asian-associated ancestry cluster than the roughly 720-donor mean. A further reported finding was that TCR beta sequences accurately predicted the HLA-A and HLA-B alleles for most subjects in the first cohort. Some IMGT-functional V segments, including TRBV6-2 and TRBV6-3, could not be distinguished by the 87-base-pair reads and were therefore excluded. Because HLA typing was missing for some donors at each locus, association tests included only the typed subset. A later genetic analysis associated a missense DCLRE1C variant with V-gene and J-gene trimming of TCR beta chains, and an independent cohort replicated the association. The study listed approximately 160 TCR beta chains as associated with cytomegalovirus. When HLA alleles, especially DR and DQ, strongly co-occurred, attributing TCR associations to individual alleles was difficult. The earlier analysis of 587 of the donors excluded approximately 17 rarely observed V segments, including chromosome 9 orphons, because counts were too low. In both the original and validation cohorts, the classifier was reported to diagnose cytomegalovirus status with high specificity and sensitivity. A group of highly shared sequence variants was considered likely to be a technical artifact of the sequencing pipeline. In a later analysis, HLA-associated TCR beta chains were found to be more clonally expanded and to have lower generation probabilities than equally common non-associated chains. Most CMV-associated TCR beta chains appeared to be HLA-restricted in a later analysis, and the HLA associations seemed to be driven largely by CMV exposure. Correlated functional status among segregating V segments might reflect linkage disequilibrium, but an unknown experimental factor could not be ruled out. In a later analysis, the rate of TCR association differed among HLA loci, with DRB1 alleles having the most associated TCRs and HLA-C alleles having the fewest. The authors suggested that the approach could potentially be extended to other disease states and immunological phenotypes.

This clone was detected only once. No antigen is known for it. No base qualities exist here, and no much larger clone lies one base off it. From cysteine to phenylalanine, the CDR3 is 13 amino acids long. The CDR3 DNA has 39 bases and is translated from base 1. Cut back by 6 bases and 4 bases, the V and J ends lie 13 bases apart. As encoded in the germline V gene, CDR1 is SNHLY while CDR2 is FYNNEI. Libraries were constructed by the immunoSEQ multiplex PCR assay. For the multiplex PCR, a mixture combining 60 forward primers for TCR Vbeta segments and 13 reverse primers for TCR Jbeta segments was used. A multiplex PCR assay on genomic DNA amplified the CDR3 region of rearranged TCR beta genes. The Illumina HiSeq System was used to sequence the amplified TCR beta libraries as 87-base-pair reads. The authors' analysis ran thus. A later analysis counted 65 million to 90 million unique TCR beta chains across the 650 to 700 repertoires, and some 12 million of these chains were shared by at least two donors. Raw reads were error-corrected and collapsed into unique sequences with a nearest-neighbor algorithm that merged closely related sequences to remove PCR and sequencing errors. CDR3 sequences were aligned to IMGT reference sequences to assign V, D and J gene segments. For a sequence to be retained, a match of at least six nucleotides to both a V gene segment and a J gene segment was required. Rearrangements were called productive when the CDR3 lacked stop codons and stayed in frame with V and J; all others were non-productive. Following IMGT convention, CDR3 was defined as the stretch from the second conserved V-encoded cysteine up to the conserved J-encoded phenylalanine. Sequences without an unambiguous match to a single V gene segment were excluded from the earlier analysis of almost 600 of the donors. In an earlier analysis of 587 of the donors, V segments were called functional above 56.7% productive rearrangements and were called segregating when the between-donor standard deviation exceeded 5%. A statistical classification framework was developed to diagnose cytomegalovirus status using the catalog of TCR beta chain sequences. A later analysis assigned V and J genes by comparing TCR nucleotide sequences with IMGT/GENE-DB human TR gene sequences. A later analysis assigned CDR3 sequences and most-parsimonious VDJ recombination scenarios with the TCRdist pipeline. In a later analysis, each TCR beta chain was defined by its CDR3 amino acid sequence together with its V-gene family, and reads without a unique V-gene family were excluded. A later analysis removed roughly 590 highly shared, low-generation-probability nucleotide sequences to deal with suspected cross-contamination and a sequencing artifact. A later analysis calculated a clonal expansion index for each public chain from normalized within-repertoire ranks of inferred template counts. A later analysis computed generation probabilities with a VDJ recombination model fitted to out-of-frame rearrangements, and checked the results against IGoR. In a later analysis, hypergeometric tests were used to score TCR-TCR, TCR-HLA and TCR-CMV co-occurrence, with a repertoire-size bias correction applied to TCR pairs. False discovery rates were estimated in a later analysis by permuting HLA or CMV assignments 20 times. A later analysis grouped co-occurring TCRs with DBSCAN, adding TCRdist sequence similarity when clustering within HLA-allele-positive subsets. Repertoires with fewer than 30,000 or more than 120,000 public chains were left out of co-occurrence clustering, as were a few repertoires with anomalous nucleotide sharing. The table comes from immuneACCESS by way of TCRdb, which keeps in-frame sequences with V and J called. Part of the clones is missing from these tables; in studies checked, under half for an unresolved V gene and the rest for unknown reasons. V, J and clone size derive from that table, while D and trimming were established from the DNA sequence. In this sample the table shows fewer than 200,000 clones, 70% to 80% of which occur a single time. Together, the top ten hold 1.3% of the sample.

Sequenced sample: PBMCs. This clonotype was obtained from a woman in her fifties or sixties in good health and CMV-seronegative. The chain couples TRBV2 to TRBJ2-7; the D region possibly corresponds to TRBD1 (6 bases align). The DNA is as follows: TGTGCCAGCAGCCGACAGGCTGGATACGAGCAGTACTTC. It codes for CASSRQAGYEQYF. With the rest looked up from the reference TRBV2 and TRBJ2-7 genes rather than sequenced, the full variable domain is EPEVTQTPSHQVTQMGQEVILRCVPISNHLYFYWYRQILGQKVEFLVSFYNNEISEKSEIFDDQFSVERPDGSNFTLKIRSTKLEDSAMYFCASSRQAGYEQYFGPGTRLTVT.